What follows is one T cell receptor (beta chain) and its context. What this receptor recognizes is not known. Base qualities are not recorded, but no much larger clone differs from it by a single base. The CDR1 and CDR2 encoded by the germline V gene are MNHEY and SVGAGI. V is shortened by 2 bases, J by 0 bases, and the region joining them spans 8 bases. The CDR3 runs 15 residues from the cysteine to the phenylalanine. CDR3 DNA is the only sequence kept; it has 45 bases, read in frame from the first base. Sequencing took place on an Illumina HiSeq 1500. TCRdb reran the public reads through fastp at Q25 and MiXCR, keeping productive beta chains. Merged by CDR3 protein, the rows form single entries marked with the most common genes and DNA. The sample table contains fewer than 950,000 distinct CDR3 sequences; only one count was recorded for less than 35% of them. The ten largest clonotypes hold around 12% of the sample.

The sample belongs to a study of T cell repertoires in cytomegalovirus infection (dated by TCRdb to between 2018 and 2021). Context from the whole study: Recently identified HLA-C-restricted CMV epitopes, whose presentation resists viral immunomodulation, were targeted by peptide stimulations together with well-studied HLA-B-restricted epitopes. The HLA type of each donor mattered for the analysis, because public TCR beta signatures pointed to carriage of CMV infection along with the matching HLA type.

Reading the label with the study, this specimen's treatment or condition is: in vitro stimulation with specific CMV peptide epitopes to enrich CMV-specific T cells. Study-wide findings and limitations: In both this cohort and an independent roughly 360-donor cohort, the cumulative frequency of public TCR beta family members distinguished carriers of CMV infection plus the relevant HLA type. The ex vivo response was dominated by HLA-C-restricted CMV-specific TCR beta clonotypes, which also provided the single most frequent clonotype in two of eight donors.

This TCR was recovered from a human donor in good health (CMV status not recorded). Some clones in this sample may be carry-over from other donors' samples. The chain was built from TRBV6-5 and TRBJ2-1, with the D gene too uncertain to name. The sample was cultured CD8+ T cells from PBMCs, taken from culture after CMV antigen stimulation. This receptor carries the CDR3 CASSYGPSSYNEQFF. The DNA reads TGTGCCAGCAGTTACGGCCCCAGCTCCTACAATGAGCAGTTCTTC.